This TCR beta chain was documented in a study of blood T cell repertoires in COVID-19 (dated by TCRdb to the early 2020s). Regarding the study in general: The collaborator samples originated in the United States, Italy and Spain and spanned the acute and convalescent phases of COVID-19. Samples were obtained from the ongoing ImmuneRACE study (first 160 participants) and from about 1,300 subjects provided by 6 global collaborators. The material from the prospective study consisted of cDNA or gDNA derived from T cells, B-cell-depleted T cells, or PBMCs. Deeply sampled blood TCRbeta repertoires from subjects exposed to, actively infected with, or recovered from COVID-19 were included in the dataset. Where HLA class I and class II types were available, the types were taken from metadata supplied by the sample provider, not from assay-based typing. Sample metadata almost always included a de-identified subject ID, COVID-19 status, age in years and sex. The repertoires were released in a freely available public database intended as a resource for research on the immune response to SARS-CoV-2. The investigation overall reported the following: How much clinical and demographic metadata was included differed by source and by participant, and the metadata was provided uncurated.

Regarding this clone: No antigen is known for it. No base qualities exist here, and no much larger clone lies one base off it.

The CDR3 sequence holds 11 residues, the cysteine and phenylalanine included. Only the CDR3 portion is preserved as DNA: 33 bases, with reading frame beginning at the first base. Trimming at the junction amounts to 3 bases on V and 11 bases on J, and the germline ends lie 13 bases apart. In the germline V gene (reference sequence), CDR1 corresponds to DFQATT and CDR2 to SNEGSKA. TCRbeta CDR3 regions were amplified from genomic DNA by means of the immunoSEQ Assay, a bias-controlled multiplex PCR. Turning to the authors' computational methods: Nucleated cell counts per sample were estimated from amplification of reference gene primers within the assay. Sequence reads were collapsed and filtered to measure the absolute abundance of every unique TCRbeta CDR3 rearrangement. Productive Simpson clonality was computed per sample as the square root of Simpson's diversity index over productive rearrangements. The immuneACCESS repertoire file appears here via TCRdb, limited to in-frame rearrangements. These files lack a portion of the clones; in checked studies, under half of the deficit traces to unresolved V genes, and the cause of the others is not known. V and J calls and clone size are given by that table; D and trimming were obtained from the DNA. The sample table holds around 150,000 clones, of which about four fifths were seen once. In total, the top ten clones hold about 8.4% of the sample.

The collaborating institutions used their own protocols to collect whole blood in K2EDTA tubes. Collaborator samples were shipped for TCRbeta analysis as frozen whole blood, isolated PBMCs, or DNA extracted from either sample type. This clonotype originated in an older woman with active or convalescent COVID-19. The chain uses TRBV20-1 and TRBJ1-1; the D gene is not confidently resolved. Sequencing was carried out using peripheral blood. The CDR3 protein is CSASSYPRAFF. The nucleotide sequence reads as follows: TGCAGTGCTAGTTCGTACCCGCGGGCTTTCTTT.